This passage covers 19 T cell receptor beta chains from one sample sequenced in a study of cytomegalovirus exposure and HLA in healthy donors. The table came from immunoSEQ multiplex PCR; TCRdb's copy has only in-frame clones and leaves some out. In the table there are 55,000 to 70,000 clones, roughly nine tenths of which are singletons. The specimen sequenced was PBMCs. These receptor sequences come from a man aged 18 to 29 in good health and CMV-seronegative.

Comment on this clone: In the same sample, other DNA sequences code for this CDR3. The rearrangement joins TRBV2 to TRBJ1-1, with D maybe TRBD1 (6 bases). Germline CDR1 SNHLY, CDR2 FYNNEI. The CDR3 is made up of 15 amino acids. The V and J ends lost 6 bases and 1 base respectively, with 15 bases between them. CDR3 in DNA: TGTGCCAGCAGCCAACAGGGTACGGGGAACACTGAAGCTTTCTTT. It specifies CASSQQGTGNTEAFF.

V gene TRBV11-1 combines with J gene TRBJ1-1, with 8 positions matching TRBD1. Germline loops: CDR1 SGHAT, CDR2 FQDESV (reference sequence). There are 14 residues in the CDR3. V was pared by 2 bases and J by 5 bases, with 4 bases of the junction left unmatched. For the CDR3, the DNA is TGTGCCAGCAGCTTAACCCGGACAGGGACTGAAGCTTTCTTT. Its protein is CASSLTRTGTEAFF.

The chain combines TRBV11-2 with TRBJ2-7; unclear D gene. The CDR3 consists of 14 residues. The germline V and J ends were trimmed by 0 bases and 1 base, with 7 bases remaining between them. The V gene's germline CDR1 is SGHAT and CDR2 FQNNGV. CDR3 amino acids: CASSLDNWSYEQYF. The CDR3, as DNA: TGTGCCAGCAGCTTAGATAACTGGTCCTACGAGCAGTACTTC.

The rearrangement joins TRBV29-1 to TRBJ1-1, with 11 bases fitting TRBD1. The germline V gene has CDR1 SQVTM and CDR2 ANQGSEA. Unmatched junction bases numbered 3, after V lost 5 bases and J lost 4 bases. There are 13 residues in the CDR3. The CDR3 spells CSVRTGGFTEAFF. CDR3 sequence (DNA): TGCAGCGTTAGGACAGGGGGCTTCACTGAAGCTTTCTTT.

The V and J genes are TRBV18 and TRBJ1-3; unclear D gene. CDR1 is KGHSH and CDR2 is LQKENI in the germline V gene. The CDR3 contains 17 residues. V shed 6 bases and J shed 2 bases, with 20 bases lying between them. The CDR3 DNA reads as TGTGCCAGCTCTCCAGAAATCGGGGATCAACCTGGAAACACCATATATTTT. Translated, it gives CASSPEIGDQPGNTIYF. The variable domain in full, completed from reference TRBV18 and TRBJ1-3, reads NAGVMQNPRHLVRRRGQEARLRCSPMKGHSHVYWYRQLPEEGLKFMVYLQKENIIDESGMPKERFSAEFPKEGPSILRIQQVVRGDSAAYFCASSPEIGDQPGNTIYFGEGSWLTVV.

The chain joins TRBV27 to TRBJ2-3, with D unresolved. V gave up 4 bases and J gave up 8 bases, with 7 bases separating them. The CDR3 totals 11 residues. The germline gives CDR1 MNHEY, CDR2 SMNVEV (reference sequence). The CDR3 sequence: CASSSFVTQYF. The CDR3 coding sequence is TGTGCCAGCAGTTCTTTCGTTACGCAGTATTTT.

This CDR3 is CASSSAGASGSSYNEQFF. As DNA, the CDR3 is TGTGCCAGCAGCTCCGCGGGTGCTAGCGGGAGCTCCTACAATGAGCAGTTCTTC. The chain uses TRBV7-9 and TRBJ2-1; 10 bases are shared with TRBD2. The length of the CDR3 is 18 residues. The germline gives CDR1 SEHNR, CDR2 FQNEAQ (reference sequence). Unmatched junction bases numbered 9, after V lost 4 bases and J lost 0 bases.

The sample holds one count of this clone. The chain joins TRBV23-1 to TRBJ1-4; D remains unclear. TRBV23-1 falls under the ORF class, with uncertain function. This CDR3 comprises 14 residues. Trimming stripped 3 bases from V and 0 bases from J, with 5 bases between. This CDR3 is CASSHHSTNEKLFF. In DNA, the CDR3 is TGCGCCAGCAGTCATCACTCAACTAATGAAAAACTGTTTTTT.

V is TRBV29-1 and J is TRBJ1-2; 10 bases line up with TRBD1. Germline V gene data show CDR1 as SQVTM and CDR2 as ANQGSEA. This CDR3 has 13 amino acids. V shed 8 bases and J 6 bases; nucleotides not matched to a gene: 9. This CDR3 reads CSMEGGTGDGYTF. For the CDR3, the DNA is TGCAGCATGGAGGGGGGGACAGGGGATGGCTACACCTTC. Full variable domain (remainder filled in from reference TRBV29-1 and TRBJ1-2): SAVISQKPSRDICQRGTSLTIQCQVDSQVTMMFWYRQQPGQSLTLIATANQGSEATYESGFVIDKFPISRPNLTFSTLTVSNMSPEDSSIYLCSMEGGTGDGYTFGSGTRLTVV.

The V call is TRBV28, the J call TRBJ1-2; D remains ambiguous. The germline V gene has CDR1 MDHEN and CDR2 SYDVKM. The CDR3 contains 14 residues. V was shortened by 2 bases and J by 8 bases, with 15 bases between the two germline ends. CDR3 sequence reads: CASSLRGGGLGYTF. Here the CDR3 DNA reads TGTGCCAGCAGTTTACGAGGTGGAGGGCTGGGCTACACCTTC.

The rearrangement links TRBV28 to TRBJ1-2; D is undetermined. Trimming pared 8 bases from V and 3 bases from J, leaving 13 bases between. Germline CDR1 is MDHEN and CDR2 is SYDVKM. The CDR3 is 13 amino acids. CDR3 sequence reads: CASRPRSYYGYTF. DNA for the CDR3: TGTGCCAGCCGCCCGAGGAGTTACTATGGCTACACCTTC.

The chain has TRBV13 and TRBJ1-2; 7 bases agree with TRBD1. The CDR3 is made up of 14 amino acids. V dropped 3 bases and J dropped 8; count of bases not matched to a gene: 9. The germline V gene has CDR1 PRHDT and CDR2 FYEKMQ (reference sequence). The CDR3 coding sequence is TGTGCCAGCAGCTTGAGGGGGCGCCCGGGGGGCTACACCTTC. Amino acid sequence: CASSLRGRPGGYTF.

With regard to this clone: The same CDR3 is also encoded by other DNA sequences in this sample. The chain links TRBV19 to TRBJ1-5; D not certain. Germline V CDR1 and CDR2: LNHDA, SQIVND (reference sequence). The CDR3 has 13 residues. The V end was cut by 2 bases, the J end by 4 bases, with 6 bases between. The CDR3 spells CASSIIGNQPQHF. The CDR3 DNA is TGTGCCAGTAGTATAATCGGGAATCAGCCCCAGCATTTT.

This clone was counted once. The chain combines TRBV6-6 with TRBJ1-1; no clear D. CDR3 length: 13 residues. Trimming took 5 bases from V and 1 from J, leaving 8 bases between them. CDR1 and CDR2 from the germline V gene are MNHNY and SVGAGI (reference sequence). The CDR3 region has the DNA TGTGCCAGCAGTCTTACTGCGAACACTGAAGCTTTCTTT. Translation gives CASSLTANTEAFF.

This chain joins TRBV19 and TRBJ2-5, with 8 bases lining up with TRBD2. J was trimmed by 5 bases and V by 4 bases; bases with no gene match: 9. Germline CDR1 is LNHDA and CDR2 is SQIVND (reference sequence). The CDR3 contains 15 residues. Written as DNA, the CDR3 is TGTGCCAGTAGTAGCGGGAGGCTCGGAGGTGAGACCCAGTACTTC. It translates to CASSSGRLGGETQYF. Using reference TRBV19 and TRBJ2-5 for the parts outside the CDR3, the full variable domain is DGGITQSPKYLFRKEGQNVTLSCEQNLNHDAMYWYRQDPGQGLRLIYYSQIVNDFQKGDIAEGYSVSREKKESFPLTVTSAQKNPTAFYLCASSSGRLGGETQYFGPGTRLLVL.

The chain employs TRBV9 and TRBJ2-1; D possibly corresponds to TRBD2 (6 bases). Trimming removed 0 bases at V and 7 bases at J, with 23 bases between. CDR1 and CDR2 (germline): SGDLS, YYNGEE. The CDR3 is 18 residues long. The CDR3 coding sequence is TGTGCCAGCAGCGTAGACCTCTTCGGGACTCCCTCAATGAATGAGCAGTTCTTC. Amino acid sequence: CASSVDLFGTPSMNEQFF. The complete variable domain, with remaining parts taken from reference TRBV9 and TRBJ2-1, reads DSGVTQTPKHLITATGQRVTLRCSPRSGDLSVYWYQQSLDQGLQFLIQYYNGEERAKGNILERFSAQQFPDLHSELNLSSLELGDSALYFCASSVDLFGTPSMNEQFFGPGTRLTVL.

The V call is TRBV5-6, the J call TRBJ2-2, with 10 bases lining up with TRBD1. With V trimmed by 9 bases and J by 2 bases, 7 bases remained unmatched. The CDR3 has 15 amino acids. The germline CDR1 and CDR2 sequences are SGHDT and YYEEEE. DNA for the CDR3: TGTGCCACCTCGACAGGGGGCATAAACACCGGGGAGCTGTTTTTT. It specifies CATSTGGINTGELFF.

The chain is built from TRBV5-4 and TRBJ1-1; D may be TRBD1 (5 bases). The CDR3 covers 12 residues. CDR1 and CDR2 from the germline V gene are SGHNT and YYREEE (reference sequence). With 0 bases removed from V and 11 bases from J, the gap between germline ends came to 11 bases. CDR3 coding DNA: TGTGCCAGCAGCTTGGAGGGGTCACTGGCTTTCTTT. Translating it yields CASSLEGSLAFF.

The V gene is TRBV19, the J gene TRBJ2-2; no firm D call. The CDR3 extends over 12 amino acids. Germline V gives CDR1 LNHDA, CDR2 SQIVND (reference sequence). Trimming stripped 7 bases from V and 7 bases from J, with 10 bases between. The CDR3 DNA reads as TGTGCCAGTATCCGAGTCGACGGGGAGCTGTTTTTT. Protein product: CASIRVDGELFF.